This T cell receptor beta chain originates from a study of shared clonotypes between healthy human individuals. The table came from immunoSEQ multiplex PCR; TCRdb's copy has only in-frame clones and leaves some out. The table records some 2,400,000 clones, approximately 96% of them present only once. Sequences were obtained from naive CD4+ T cells sorted from blood. Noted subset: CD45RA+ positively selected. The receptor's source is a man aged 18 to 29 in good health.

The CDR3 DNA sequence: TGTGCCAGCAGTGCAGTTGGGACAGCCAGCACAGATACGCAGTATTTT. Protein product: CASSAVGTASTDTQYF. J is TRBJ2-3 and V is TRBV6-4; TRBD1 aligns across 7 bases. In germline, CDR1 is MRHNA, CDR2 SNTAGT. V shed 4 bases and J 0 bases; nucleotides not matched to a gene: 7. The CDR3 length is 16 residues.